These 18 T cell receptor beta chains share one sample of origin, sequenced in a study of control samples from healthy donors and cancer patients. Assay: immunoSEQ multiplex PCR; the TCRdb copy retains only in-frame clones and omits some. The sample consists of 100,000 to 150,000 clones, more than 70% of them appearing once. The sample comprised blood. The receptors shown here come from a man between 50 and 59 years old in good health.

This chain joins TRBV11-3 and TRBJ1-1; D not resolved. Germline CDR1 reads SGHNT; CDR2 reads YENEEA. The CDR3 is 14 residues long. The ends were cut back, 1 base at V and 4 bases at J, with 10 bases in the middle. The CDR3 DNA is TGTGCCAGCAGCTTAGGCAGCATAGGCACTGAAGCTTTCTTT. It encodes CASSLGSIGTEAFF.

The V and J genes are TRBV5-1 and TRBJ1-6; D unresolved. The CDR3 runs 14 residues. Trimming stripped 0 bases from V and 9 bases from J, with 10 bases between. Germline assignment: CDR1 SGHRS and CDR2 YFSETQ. CDR3 protein: CASSLGTRGSPLHF. The DNA of the CDR3 is TGCGCCAGCAGCTTGGGGACTAGAGGTTCACCCCTCCACTTT.

This chain joins TRBV19 and TRBJ1-6; D perhaps matches TRBD1 (5 bases). Germline CDR1 and CDR2: LNHDA and SQIVND (reference sequence). The CDR3 loop spans 16 amino acids. Between the trimmed V and J ends, which lost 3 bases and 0 bases, there was a span of 9 bases. CDR3 bases: TGTGCCAGTAGTATCAGGGCTAGCTCCTATAATTCACCCCTCCACTTT. As protein: CASSIRASSYNSPLHF.

This clone appeared a single time. The gene calls are TRBV28 and TRBJ1-2, with D unresolved. The CDR3 covers 13 residues. V shed 6 bases and J shed 8 bases, with 16 bases lying between them. Looked up from germline, CDR1 is MDHEN and CDR2 is SYDVKM. The CDR3 DNA is TGTGCCAGCAGCCAGCGGGGTTCTCGGGGCTACACCTTC. Translating gives CASSQRGSRGYTF.

The rearrangement links TRBV29-1 to TRBJ2-5; D gene uncertain. This CDR3 is 13 amino acids long. Germline CDR1 is SQVTM and CDR2 is ANQGSEA. V was shortened by 7 bases and J by 5 bases, with 17 bases between the two germline ends. This chain's CDR3 is CSAGPGFWETQYF. CDR3 coding DNA: TGCAGCGCCGGGCCTGGGTTTTGGGAGACCCAGTACTTC.

The chain carries TRBV10-3 and TRBJ1-5; D possibly corresponds to TRBD1 (5 bases). From germline, CDR1 is ENHRY and CDR2 SYGVKD. Trimming shortened V by 4 bases and J by 4 bases, and 11 bases separated the two germline ends. The CDR3 extends over 14 amino acids. The CDR3 DNA is TGTGCCATCAGTGGATCGGGGGAAAATCAGCCCCAGCATTTT. Protein product: CAISGSGENQPQHF.

This chain joins TRBV30 and TRBJ2-1; D tentatively reads TRBD1 or TRBD2 (5 bases each). Germline lookup yields CDR1 GTSNPN and CDR2 SVGIG (reference sequence). The V end was cut by 4 bases, the J end by 6 bases, with 19 bases between. The CDR3 totals 15 residues. CDR3 DNA: TGTGCCTGGAATTTAGGCCAGGGAGAATTCAATGAGCAGTTCTTC. This codes for CAWNLGQGEFNEQFF.

The J gene is TRBJ1-4, the V gene TRBV5-1; D may be TRBD1 (5 bases). Germline V gene sequence: CDR1 SGHRS, CDR2 YFSETQ. The CDR3 totals 15 residues. Trimming pared 2 bases from V and 8 bases from J, leaving 16 bases between. The CDR3: CASSFFPGTSEKLFF. CDR3 sequence (DNA): TGCGCCAGCAGCTTTTTCCCCGGGACGTCCGAAAAACTGTTTTTT.

The rearrangement links TRBV3-1 (or the pseudogene TRBV3-2) to TRBJ1-2; TRBD1 matches at 7 bases. Germline V gives CDR1 LGHDT, CDR2 YNNKEL (reference sequence). The CDR3 totals 15 residues. V lost 4 bases and J lost 4; bases outside the gene matches: 9. The CDR3 loop reads CASSPGTEPSYGYTF. The CDR3 coding sequence is TGTGCCAGCAGCCCAGGGACAGAACCTAGCTATGGCTACACCTTC.

This sequence joins TRBV11-3 and TRBJ2-2; 9 bases match TRBD1. The CDR3 is made up of 17 amino acids. Trimming cost V 8 bases and J 4 bases; bases outside gene matches: 14. The V gene's germline CDR1 is SGHNT and CDR2 YENEEA. This CDR3 reads CASRDRVSRRGTGELFF. CDR3 coding DNA: TGTGCCAGCCGGGACAGGGTTTCCCGAAGAGGCACCGGGGAGCTGTTTTTT.

This CDR3 reads CASSDTVGYEQYF. The CDR3 nucleotides are TGTGCCAGCAGCGATACAGTTGGCTACGAGCAGTACTTC. V and J are TRBV6-5 and TRBJ2-7, with D uncertain. Germline V gives CDR1 MNHEY, CDR2 SVGAGI. The germline V and J ends were trimmed by 6 bases and 3 bases, with 12 bases remaining between them. The CDR3 sequence is 13 residues long.

The rearrangement joins TRBV7-6 to TRBJ1-2; TRBD1 matches 8 bases. The CDR3 sequence is 13 residues long. Germline CDR1 reads SGHVS; CDR2 reads FNYEAQ. J was trimmed by 4 bases and V by 5 bases; bases with no gene match: 3. The CDR3 coding sequence is TGTGCCAGCAGCAGGGACAGGTCCTATGGCTACACCTTC. Translation gives CASSRDRSYGYTF.

The CDR3 spells CASSLQGGTEAFF. CDR3 bases: TGTGCCAGCAGCTTACAGGGTGGCACTGAAGCTTTCTTT. V is TRBV7-8 and J is TRBJ1-1; the D gene is possibly TRBD1 (5 bases). V was pared by 2 bases and J by 4 bases, with 8 bases between. Germline values: CDR1 SGHVS, CDR2 FQNEAQ. CDR3 length equals 13 residues.

Regarding this clone: The junction departs from the called germline gene at one end, perhaps through a read error. J is TRBJ2-2 and V is TRBV9, with 8 bases fitting TRBD2. Germline lookup yields CDR1 SGDLS and CDR2 YYNGEE. The CDR3 runs to 12 residues. The CDR3 DNA reads as TGTGCCAGCAGCGGAGACAGCGGGGGGCTGTTTTTT. Residues: CASSGDSGGLFF.

The count of this clone is one. This chain uses TRBV2 with TRBJ2-6, with TRBD2 matching 9 bases. Germline values: CDR1 SNHLY, CDR2 FYNNEI. The CDR3 extends over 19 amino acids. Trimming at V came to 3 bases and at J to 2 bases, leaving 11 bases not matched to a gene. As DNA, the CDR3 is TGTGCCAGCAGTGAGACCCAGCGGGGGGTCTCTGCTGGGGCCAACGTCCTGACTTTC. Its protein product is CASSETQRGVSAGANVLTF.

The J gene is TRBJ2-4, the V gene TRBV7-6; 7 bases are shared with TRBD1. Losses at the gene ends were 1 base for V and 4 bases for J; bases not matched to a gene: 4. The CDR3 length is 15 residues. Germline V CDR1 and CDR2: SGHVS, FNYEAQ. The DNA for the CDR3 is TGTGCCAGCAGCTTAGGGGACAGCCAAAAAAACATTCAGTACTTC. Its protein product is CASSLGDSQKNIQYF.

The chain employs TRBV7-9 and TRBJ2-5; perhaps TRBD2 as D (6 bases). Trimming left V 6 bases short and J 4 bases short, with 12 bases between. The V gene's germline CDR1 is SEHNR and CDR2 FQNEAQ (reference sequence). The CDR3 has 13 residues. CDR3 sequence: CASRSGEGETQYF. CDR3 nucleotide sequence: TGTGCCAGCAGGTCGGGGGAAGGAGAGACCCAGTACTTC.

V is TRBV28 and J is TRBJ2-3, with 10 positions matching TRBD2. Germline CDR1 MDHEN, CDR2 SYDVKM. The length of the CDR3 is 16 residues. The V segment lost 5 bases and the J segment 5 bases; nucleotides outside the gene matches: 10. The DNA for the CDR3 is TGTGCCAGCAGTCAAGCGGGGGGGCCGGGCCGAGATACGCAGTATTTT. Its translation: CASSQAGGPGRDTQYF.